This T cell receptor beta chain stems from a study of TIL therapy for anti-PD-1-resistant metastatic lung cancer. This clone was recorded once. The CDR3 has 13 residues. V lost 6 bases and J 3 bases, leaving 10 bases between the germline ends. Germline assignment: CDR1 MNHEY and CDR2 SVGAGI. Sequencing used immunoSEQ v3. Libraries were prepared by immunoSEQ multiplex PCR; TCRdb keeps only in-frame clonotypes and omits some of them. The table records 45,000 to 50,000 clones, 70% to 85% of them present only once. Time point described: pre-treatment sample, taken before nivolumab and TIL therapy. The tumor samples were excised metastases, mostly pleural nodules or supraclavicular lymph nodes. Tumors were harvested before any PD-1/PD-L1 blockade.

The TCR originated in a person aged 25 to 80 with non-small cell lung cancer. The sequenced sample was tumor tissue, obtained at baseline. The chain carries TRBV6-5 and TRBJ2-3; D is ambiguous. This chain's CDR3 is CASRPTGTDTQYF. CDR3 coding DNA: TGTGCCAGCAGACCGACCGGGACAGATACGCAGTATTTT.